A selection of T cell receptor beta chains follows, all from one sample in a study of molecular identifiers for immune sequencing clone quantification. MiXCR was run by TCRdb on the PCR reads, yielding one entry per CDR3 protein. The sample carries 490,000 or so distinct CDR3 sequences, about a quarter recorded once. Sequencing was done on a sample of naive CD8+ T cells from blood, with Jurkat cell RNA spiked in. The source of these receptors is a human donor in good health. Some libraries in this study had Jurkat cell RNA spiked in. Both conserved end residues are part of each CDR3. A D gene is named only where the DNA matches it firmly. Rows give clone size only sometimes, using once, few, many, or a class for an expanded clone.

v_call	clone_size	d_call	j_call	cdr3_length	cdr3_nt	cdr3_aa
TRBV30	many	-	TRBJ2-7	12	TGTGCCTGGGGACCGCCTGGCTACGAGCAGTACTTC	CAWGPPGYEQYF
TRBV18	-	-	TRBJ1-2	15	TGTGCCAGCTCAACCCCCGACAGAGATTTTTATGGCTACACCTTC	CASSTPDRDFYGYTF
TRBV27	-	-	TRBJ2-3	20	TGTGCCAGCAGTTTAGTCCTGGGGGACTTTCCCGTTACAAGCACAGATACGCAGTATTTT	CASSLVLGDFPVTSTDTQYF
TRBV27	many	TRBD2	TRBJ2-7	14	TGTGCCAGCAGTTATGCGGGGGGCAGGTACGAGCAGTACTTC	CASSYAGGRYEQYF
TRBV27	many	-	TRBJ2-5	13	TGTGCCAGCAGCTTTGGTTCCGGAGAGACCCAGTACTTC	CASSFGSGETQYF
TRBV4-3	-	-	TRBJ2-1	14	TGCGCCAGCAGCCAAGAGACCATTAACAATGAGCAGTCCTTC	CASSQETINNEQSF
TRBV28	many	-	TRBJ2-7	11	TGTGCCAGCAGGCGGGCAGCCGAGCAGTACTTC	CASRRAAEQYF
TRBV5-1	many	-	TRBJ2-1	13	TGCGCCAGCAGCTTGGCCGGGATCAATGAGCAGTTCTTC	CASSLAGINEQFF
TRBV7-9	-	-	TRBJ2-7	14	TGTGCCAGCAGCTTTATGGCGGAAGCCTACGAGCAGTACTTC	CASSFMAEAYEQYF
TRBV5-4	few	-	TRBJ1-2	14	TGTGCCAGCAGCTTCCGAGGCGTCGACTATGGCTACACCTTC	CASSFRGVDYGYTF
TRBV6-5	many	-	TRBJ2-6	17	TGTGCCAGCAGTTACCAGTCGGTCGGCTCTGGGGCCAACGTCCTGACTTTC	CASSYQSVGSGANVLTF
TRBV29-1	many	TRBD2	TRBJ2-3	13	TGCAGCGTTGTCCTAGCGGGGGAAGATACGCAGTATTTT	CSVVLAGEDTQYF
TRBV7-2	-	TRBD2	TRBJ2-7	15	TGTGCCAGCAGCTTAGCGGGTGGGAGGGCCCACGAGCAGTACTTC	CASSLAGGRAHEQYF
TRBV7-6	-	-	TRBJ1-6	15	TGTGCCAGCAGCCCTGAATCCCTCCCGAATTCACCCCTCCACTTT	CASSPESLPNSPLHF
TRBV3-1	few	TRBD2	TRBJ2-7	16	TGTGCCAGCAGCCAAGATTCTAGCGGGAGTCGTTACGAGCAGTACTTC	CASSQDSSGSRYEQYF
TRBV20-1	many	-	TRBJ2-3	14	TGCAGTGCTAGCGAGGTGGGGTACCCAGATACGCAGTATTTT	CSASEVGYPDTQYF
TRBV30	-	-	TRBJ1-1	12	TGTGCCTGGAGTGTGCAAGGGGCTGAAGCTTTCTTT	CAWSVQGAEAFF
TRBV4-1	many	TRBD2	TRBJ2-5	19	TGCGCCAGCAGCCAAGGTTTGACTAGCGGGGTATCCGAAGGAAAGACCCAGTACTTC	CASSQGLTSGVSEGKTQYF